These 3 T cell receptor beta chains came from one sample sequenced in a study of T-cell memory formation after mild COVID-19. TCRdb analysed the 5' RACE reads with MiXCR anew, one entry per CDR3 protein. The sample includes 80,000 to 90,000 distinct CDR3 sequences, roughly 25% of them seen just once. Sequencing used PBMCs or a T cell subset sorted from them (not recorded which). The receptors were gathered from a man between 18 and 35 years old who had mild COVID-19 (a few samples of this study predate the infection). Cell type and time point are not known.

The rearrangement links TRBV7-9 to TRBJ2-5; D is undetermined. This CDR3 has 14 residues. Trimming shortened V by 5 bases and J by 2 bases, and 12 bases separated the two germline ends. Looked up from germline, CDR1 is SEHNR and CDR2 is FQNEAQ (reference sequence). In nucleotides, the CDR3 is TGTGCCAGCAGCCCAGGACGGGTGCAAGAGACCCAGTACTTC. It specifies CASSPGRVQETQYF.

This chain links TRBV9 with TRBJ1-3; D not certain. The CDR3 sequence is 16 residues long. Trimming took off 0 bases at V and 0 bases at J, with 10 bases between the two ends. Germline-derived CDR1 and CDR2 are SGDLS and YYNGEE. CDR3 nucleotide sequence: TGTGCCAGCAGCGTAGGGCCAGTCATCTCTGGAAACACCATATATTTT. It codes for CASSVGPVISGNTIYF.

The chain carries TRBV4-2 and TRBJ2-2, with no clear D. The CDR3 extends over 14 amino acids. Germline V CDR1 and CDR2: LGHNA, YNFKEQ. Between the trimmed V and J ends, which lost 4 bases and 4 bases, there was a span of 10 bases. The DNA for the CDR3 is TGTGCCAGCAGCCGGTCGGCCTCCACCGGGGAGCTGTTTTTT. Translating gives CASSRSASTGELFF.